This is a list of T cell receptor beta chains from one sample in a study of breast tumors, draining lymph nodes, adjacent tissues. TCRdb called the multiplex PCR reads again in MiXCR, with one record for every CDR3 protein. The sample records just over 30,000 distinct CDR3 sequences, approximately 57% being singletons. The sequencing input was breast tumor tissue. The receptors were gathered from a female donor with breast cancer. Some clones in this sample may be carry-over from other donors' samples. CDR3s include the opening cysteine and the closing phenylalanine or tryptophan. Fields, in order: clone size, J gene, V gene, D gene, CDR3 DNA, CDR3 protein. The D gene is left open where the match is weak. Not all rows give a size; the values are once, few, many and, for expanded clones, a class.

-	TRBJ1-5	TRBV20-1	-	TGCAGTGCTCACCGGGACGGCAATCAGCCCCAGCATTTT	CSAHRDGNQPQHF
-	TRBJ2-3	TRBV4-3	TRBD2	TGCGCCAGCAGCCAAGATGGTCTAGCGGGGGCCCCCACAGATACGCAGTATTTT	CASSQDGLAGAPTDTQYF
many	TRBJ1-5	TRBV15	-	TGTGCCACCAGCAGAGATAGGGCGGGCAATCAGCCCCAGCATTTT	CATSRDRAGNQPQHF
-	TRBJ2-7	TRBV7-6	-	TGTGCCAGCGCTATCGGGACGAGCTCCTACGAGCAGTACTTC	CASAIGTSSYEQYF
-	TRBJ2-2	TRBV5-1	TRBD2	TGCGCCACCGGACTAGGGACGAGGGACACCGGGGAGCTGTTTTTT	CATGLGTRDTGELFF
-	TRBJ2-1	TRBV7-9	TRBD1	TGTGCCAGCCGCGGACAGGGGCCCTACAATGAGCAGTTCTTC	CASRGQGPYNEQFF
-	TRBJ2-7	TRBV9	-	TGTGCCAGCAGCGTAGAGATCCCGACAGGTCGGCAGTACTTC	CASSVEIPTGRQYF
-	TRBJ2-7	TRBV7-2	TRBD1	TGTGCCAGCAGCGTACAACAGGGGGACGAGCAGTACTTC	CASSVQQGDEQYF
-	TRBJ2-1	TRBV5-1	TRBD2	TGCGCCAGCAGCTTGCGACTAGCCGGCGGAGACGAGCAGTTCTTC	CASSLRLAGGDEQFF
-	TRBJ2-1	TRBV20-1	-	TGCAGTGTCAGGGAACTAGGGCTCAATGAGCAGTTCTTC	CSVRELGLNEQFF
many	TRBJ2-1	TRBV19	TRBD2	TGTGCCAGTAGTCCGGGGTGGGGCGGGACTAGCTCCTACAATGAGCAGTTCTTC	CASSPGWGGTSSYNEQFF
-	TRBJ2-3	TRBV19	TRBD2	TGTGCCAGTAGTGACGGAGCGGGAGGTACAGATACGCAGTATTTT	CASSDGAGGTDTQYF
few	TRBJ2-7	TRBV7-2	TRBD1	TGTGCCAGCAGACCGGACAGGGTCCCTCTCTACGAGCAGTACTTC	CASRPDRVPLYEQYF
medium-sized	TRBJ2-1	TRBV20-1	-	TGCAGTGCTGGGGGTAGGAGTAACATCAATGAGCAGTTCTTC	CSAGGRSNINEQFF
once	TRBJ2-7	TRBV6-2/TRBV6-3	-	TGTGCCAGCAGTCCTCCGAGGGTTGCCGCCTACGAGCAGTACTTC	CASSPPRVAAYEQYF
-	TRBJ2-1	TRBV7-8	-	TGTGCCAGCAGCGGCGAGTTTAGCTCCTACAATGAGCAGTTCTTC	CASSGEFSSYNEQFF
-	TRBJ1-1	TRBV28	-	TGTGCCAGCAGAAAGACGGCAGTTGAAGCTTTCTTT	CASRKTAVEAFF
-	TRBJ2-3	TRBV9	TRBD2	TGTGCCAGCAGCGTAGAGGGCGGGGGAGACACAGATACGCAGTATTTT	CASSVEGGGDTDTQYF
-	TRBJ2-1	TRBV7-8	-	TGTGCCAGCAGCTTAGGGGCAGGAATAAACAATGAGCAGTTCTTC	CASSLGAGINNEQFF
-	TRBJ2-5	TRBV2	-	TGTGCCAGCAGAGACGGGACACGAGAGACCCAGTACTTC	CASRDGTRETQYF
medium-sized	TRBJ2-2	TRBV29-1	-	TGCAGCGCTACCACAGGGTTGGCCACCGGGGAGCTGTTTTTT	CSATTGLATGELFF
-	TRBJ1-2	TRBV6-5	-	TGTGCCAGCACCAACGGGCAGGGTCCTAACTATGGCTACACCTTC	CASTNGQGPNYGYTF
-	TRBJ2-1	TRBV15	TRBD2	TGTGCCACCAGCAGAATGGGGACTAGCGGGGGAAACTCCTACAATGAGCAGTTCTTC	CATSRMGTSGGNSYNEQFF
medium-sized	TRBJ1-2	TRBV4-1	TRBD1	TGCGCCAGCAGCCGGGGACAGGGCTATGGCTACACCTTC	CASSRGQGYGYTF
-	TRBJ1-2	TRBV4-2	TRBD1	TGTGCCAGCAGCGGGGGACAGGGGGCGCATGGCTACACCTTC	CASSGGQGAHGYTF
-	TRBJ2-1	TRBV7-6	TRBD2	TGTGCCACCCGACTAGCGGGGGGTGTAATCAATGAGCAGTTCTTC	CATRLAGGVINEQFF
many	TRBJ2-3	TRBV6-5	TRBD2	TGTGCCAGCAGTTACTCGGGGGGACTAGGGCATACGCAGTATTTT	CASSYSGGLGHTQYF